This T cell receptor beta chain derives from a study of neurological immune-mediated disorders. V dropped 4 bases and J dropped 6 bases, with 11 bases sitting between them. CDR3 length: 13 amino acids. This clonotype was found many times. In TCRdb, the 5' RACE reads were re-called with MiXCR into one record per CDR3 protein. Here the sample spans roughly 70,000 distinct CDR3 sequences, 3% to 5% being singletons. The sample comprised PBMCs. The clonotype comes from a man aged 30 to 39 with multiple sclerosis. The chain combines TRBV12-3 or TRBV12-4 with TRBJ2-3; D is uncertain. CDR3 protein: CASSSQSRDTQYF. The CDR3 bases are TGTGCCAGCAGTTCCCAATCCAGGGATACGCAGTATTTT.